This T cell receptor beta chain was documented in a study of CD8+CD57+ T cells in acquired aplastic anemia. Study-level information: CD4+ and CD8+ cells, once sorted, gave DNA averaging approximately 3 ug. Study conclusions and caveats: The number of CD8+ CDR3 sequences shared by patients and controls was about 30.

Per germline, CDR1 SGHRS and CDR2 YFSETQ. V lost 0 bases to trimming and J lost 0 bases, with 10 bases between them. The CDR3 is made up of 15 amino acids. Sequencing was done on patients that had shown CD8+CD57+ cell expansion by flow cytometry. Prior therapy had not been administered to any patient at the time of blood sampling. TCR beta VDJ combinations and CDR3 sequences were profiled from genomic DNA. TCRdb ran MiXCR on the reads and lists one entry per CDR3 protein. The sample has 200,000 to 250,000 distinct CDR3 sequences, roughly 50% seen once; the top ten hold just under 20%. This clonotype occurred many times. No antigen is known for it.

The V and J genes are TRBV5-1 and TRBJ2-7; the D gene is possibly TRBD1 (5 bases). This receptor was obtained from a human donor with aplastic anemia. Sequencing used sorted CD4+, CD8+, or CD8+CD57+ T cells (not recorded which) from PBMCs. CDR3 amino acids: CASSLETTASYEQYF. In DNA form, the CDR3 reads TGCGCCAGCAGCTTGGAAACGACAGCCTCCTACGAGCAGTACTTC.